Listed here are 26 T cell receptor beta chains from one sample, sequenced in a study of human T cells and chemical hapten exposure. TCRdb independently ran MiXCR on the RACE reads; one entry per CDR3 protein. The data contain about 40,000 distinct CDR3 sequences, less than 4% of them seen just once; the ten biggest clones take up about 6.9%. As to time point: patch test 2, 6 weeks after DPC sensitization. Treatment here: therapeutic diphenylcyclopropenone sensitization with weekly scalp DPC. This sample comprised whole blood, obtained in connection with sensitization to the hapten diphenylcyclopropenone (DPC). Receptor source: a man between 40 and 49 years old with alopecia areata. Some clones in this sample may be carry-over from other donors' samples.

This clonotype was seen many times. The chain joins TRBV20-1 to TRBJ2-3; 7 bases match TRBD1. The V gene end was trimmed by 0 bases and the J gene end by 2 bases; junction bases not matched to a gene: 8. The germline V gene encodes CDR1 DFQATT and CDR2 SNEGSKA (reference sequence). The CDR3 is 16 residues long. This CDR3 is CSARDDFRGSTDTQYF. The CDR3 region has the DNA TGCAGTGCTAGAGACGATTTCAGGGGGTCCACAGATACGCAGTATTTT.

This clonotype was observed many times. The chain combines TRBV29-1 with TRBJ1-2, with TRBD1 matching over 10 bases. V dropped 7 bases and J dropped 5; count of bases not matched to a gene: 1. CDR1 and CDR2 (germline): SQVTM, ANQGSEA. This CDR3 has 11 amino acids. CDR3: CSADRGYGYTF. CDR3 coding DNA: TGCAGCGCGGACAGGGGGTATGGCTACACCTTC.

This clonotype was recorded many times. The chain is built from TRBV4-2 and TRBJ2-3, with 9 bases aligning to TRBD1. Germline lookup yields CDR1 LGHNA and CDR2 YNFKEQ. The V segment lost 4 bases and the J segment 4 bases; nucleotides outside the gene matches: 9. There are 16 residues in the CDR3. The CDR3, as DNA: TGTGCCAGCAGCCCCCGGGACAGGGATGTCGCAGATACGCAGTATTTT. Protein sequence: CASSPRDRDVADTQYF.

The chain uses TRBV4-1 and TRBJ1-2; possible D gene TRBD1, 6 bases. This CDR3 region has 18 residues. Germline V CDR1 and CDR2: MGHRA, YSYEKL. The V end lost 0 bases, the J end lost 5 bases, and 22 bases lay between the germline ends. CDR3 nucleotides: TGCGCCAGCAGCCAAGAACGTCGACAGGCTGGATCAGAATATGGCTACACCTTC. It translates to CASSQERRQAGSEYGYTF.

This clonotype was seen at least ten times. This chain joins TRBV9 and TRBJ2-3; TRBD1 aligns across 9 bases. CDR3 length equals 16 residues. Trimming at V came to 4 bases and at J to 1 base, leaving 7 bases not matched to a gene. Germline CDR1 and CDR2: SGDLS and YYNGEE. Here the CDR3 DNA reads TGTGCCAGCAGCACCGGGACAGGGATTCGCACAGATACGCAGTATTTT. Amino acid sequence: CASSTGTGIRTDTQYF.

This clonotype was counted at least ten times. This chain connects TRBV20-1 to TRBJ2-2; 10 bases align to TRBD2. Losses at the gene ends were 0 bases for V and 4 bases for J; bases not matched to a gene: 11. Germline CDR1 reads DFQATT; CDR2 reads SNEGSKA (reference sequence). This CDR3 has 18 amino acids. The CDR3 region is CSARDPGSGLASTGELFF. The CDR3 nucleotides read TGCAGTGCTAGAGATCCTGGCTCGGGACTAGCGAGCACCGGGGAGCTGTTTTTT.

This clonotype was counted many times. V and J are TRBV6-2 or TRBV6-3 and TRBJ2-5; perhaps TRBD1 as D (6 bases). Trimming took 7 bases from V and 4 from J, leaving 7 bases between them. CDR3 length: 11 amino acids. From germline, CDR1 is MNHEY and CDR2 SVGEGT. The CDR3 loop reads CASTRGETQYF. CDR3 DNA: TGTGCCAGCACCAGGGGAGAGACCCAGTACTTC.

Many counts were recorded for this clonotype. V and J are TRBV18 and TRBJ2-1, with TRBD2 identical over 7 bases. The ends lost 3 bases at V and 8 bases at J; junction bases unmatched: 7. Germline lookup yields CDR1 KGHSH and CDR2 LQKENI. This CDR3 is built from 14 residues. The CDR3 region is CASSPGRGGDEQFF. CDR3 DNA: TGTGCCAGCTCACCTGGGAGGGGTGGCGATGAGCAGTTCTTC.

This clonotype was seen many times. J is TRBJ2-2 and V is TRBV20-1, with a weak D call TRBD1 (6 bases). The CDR3 contains 12 residues. The germline CDR1 and CDR2 sequences are DFQATT and SNEGSKA (reference sequence). The CDR3 reads CRADRPAGELFF. As DNA, the CDR3 is TGCAGGGCCGACAGGCCTGCCGGGGAGCTGTTTTTT.

This clonotype showed up just a few times. This rearrangement joins TRBV6-5 to TRBJ1-5; D perhaps matches TRBD1 (5 bases). CDR3 length: 13 residues. Looked up from germline, CDR1 is MNHEY and CDR2 is SVGAGI. Trimming left V 6 bases short and J 4 bases short, with 10 bases between. For the CDR3, the DNA is TGTGCCAGCAGAAGACAGTGGAATCAGCCCCAGCATTTT. Its translation is CASRRQWNQPQHF.

This clonotype was observed at least ten times. This chain connects TRBV28 to TRBJ2-7; 7 bases are shared with TRBD2. Germline CDR1 MDHEN, CDR2 SYDVKM. With 1 base clipped from V and 0 bases from J, the junction kept 3 bases outside the gene matches. The CDR3 spans 15 residues. CDR3 bases: TGTGCCAGCAGTTTATACGGGGGGAACTCCTACGAGCAGTACTTC. Protein sequence: CASSLYGGNSYEQYF.

This clonotype was detected many times. The chain has TRBV7-3 and TRBJ2-1, with D perhaps TRBD2 (5 bases). The V end lost 5 bases, the J end lost 8 bases, and 16 bases lay between the germline ends. The CDR3 has 14 residues. Germline CDR1 SGHTA, CDR2 FQGTGA. The CDR3 DNA follows: TGTGCCAGCAGCCCGGGGATGTCGAACGATGAGCAGTTCTTC. Translating gives CASSPGMSNDEQFF.

This clonotype was observed many times. This chain links TRBV4-1 with TRBJ2-6; no clear D. Germline CDR1 MGHRA, CDR2 YSYEKL. The CDR3 length is 15 residues. V was shortened by 0 bases and J by 8 bases, with 11 bases between the two germline ends. The CDR3 DNA follows: TGCGCCAGCAGCCAAGAGCGCGTCAGGACCAACGTCCTGACTTTC. Residues: CASSQERVRTNVLTF.

The CDR3: CASSLIAGYQPQHF. In DNA form, the CDR3 reads TGTGCCAGCAGTTTAATCGCAGGCTATCAGCCCCAGCATTTT. The rearrangement links TRBV28 to TRBJ1-5; D remains ambiguous. Germline CDR1 MDHEN, CDR2 SYDVKM. The CDR3 is 14 amino acids. Trimming pared 2 bases from V and 5 bases from J, leaving 10 bases between.

The V gene is TRBV6-2 or TRBV6-3, the J gene TRBJ2-7; D unresolved. The CDR3 has 11 amino acids. Germline CDR1 is MNHEY and CDR2 is SVGEGT. V was cut by 9 bases and J by 6 bases, with 12 bases left in between. For the CDR3, the DNA is TGTGCCAGTGCTGGGGTCGGCGAGCAGTACTTC. It translates to CASAGVGEQYF.

This clonotype was counted ten times or more. CDR3 in amino acids: CASSQAGMGNQPQHF. The CDR3 DNA reads TGCGCCAGCAGCCAAGCCGGGATGGGCAATCAGCCCCAGCATTTT. This chain connects TRBV4-1 to TRBJ1-5, with D unclear. This CDR3 comprises 15 residues. Germline CDR1 reads MGHRA; CDR2 reads YSYEKL. The germline V and J ends were trimmed by 1 base and 2 bases, with 9 bases remaining between them.

This clonotype came up a few times. V usage is TRBV6-1 and J usage is TRBJ2-7, with 8 bases fitting TRBD2. Germline V gives CDR1 MNHNS, CDR2 SASEGT. The CDR3 length is 15 residues. V dropped 1 base and J dropped 3; count of bases not matched to a gene: 5. CDR3 residues: CASSEGASGLYEQYF. CDR3 sequence (DNA): TGTGCCAGCAGTGAAGGCGCTAGCGGGCTCTACGAGCAGTACTTC.

This clonotype was seen many times. CDR3 amino acids: CASSRSSGRGYNEQFF. CDR3 sequence (DNA): TGTGCCAGCAGTCGCTCTAGCGGGAGGGGTTACAATGAGCAGTTCTTC. The rearrangement joins TRBV6-2 or TRBV6-3 to TRBJ2-1, with 12 bases matching TRBD2. The germline gives CDR1 MNHEY, CDR2 SVGEGT. This CDR3 is 16 amino acids long. J was trimmed by 4 bases and V by 5 bases; bases with no gene match: 6.

This clonotype was found many times. The chain uses TRBV7-8 and TRBJ2-1; 7 bases line up with TRBD2. The length of the CDR3 is 13 residues. In germline, CDR1 is SGHVS, CDR2 FQNEAQ. Trimming at V came to 7 bases and at J to 7 bases, leaving 7 bases not matched to a gene. The CDR3 reads CASKLGAGNEQFF. The CDR3 bases are TGTGCCAGCAAACTTGGAGCGGGAAATGAGCAGTTCTTC.

In its sample, this clonotype was seen many times. The V gene is TRBV7-9, the J gene TRBJ2-3; D gene unclear. Germline values: CDR1 SEHNR, CDR2 FQNEAQ (reference sequence). V gave up 1 base and J gave up 6 bases, with 5 bases separating them. The CDR3 is made up of 12 amino acids. The CDR3 nucleotides read TGTGCCAGCAGCTTAGTATTCGATACGCAGTATTTT. It codes for CASSLVFDTQYF.

The CDR3 region has the DNA TGCGCCAGCAGCCGAAAACGGGAAGCCGGGGAGCTGTTTTTT. Translating gives CASSRKREAGELFF. This chain joins TRBV4-3 and TRBJ2-2, with D possibly TRBD2 on 5 matching bases. Germline CDR1 and CDR2: LGHNA and YSLEER. Between the trimmed V and J ends, which lost 4 bases and 6 bases, there was a span of 12 bases. The CDR3 runs 14 residues.

This clonotype was seen repeatedly, ten times or more. This rearrangement joins TRBV12-3 or TRBV12-4 to TRBJ1-1; D is unresolved. The CDR3 is 11 residues long. The V gene lost 5 bases and the J gene lost 6 bases, with 7 bases spanning the gap. The CDR3 spells CASSRGAEAFF. CDR3 nucleotides: TGTGCCAGCAGTCGGGGAGCTGAAGCTTTCTTT.

In its sample, this clonotype was seen many times. The V and J genes are TRBV20-1 and TRBJ1-5; possible D gene TRBD1, 6 bases. This CDR3 contains 15 residues. Germline V gene lookup returns CDR1 DFQATT and CDR2 SNEGSKA (reference sequence). Deletions cut 3 bases from V and 6 bases from J, with 18 bases between. The CDR3 sequence is CSASPTGLGGQPQHF. In nucleotides, the CDR3 is TGCAGTGCTAGTCCGACAGGCCTGGGGGGTCAGCCCCAGCATTTT.

This clonotype was observed at least ten times. The chain combines TRBV28 with TRBJ2-3; TRBD2 agrees at 9 bases. Trimming at V came to 7 bases and at J to 0 bases, leaving 5 bases not matched to a gene. Germline V gene data show CDR1 as MDHEN and CDR2 as SYDVKM. The CDR3 runs to 15 residues. CDR3 nucleotide sequence: TGTGCCAGCATCGGGACTAGCTGGAGCACAGATACGCAGTATTTT. As protein: CASIGTSWSTDTQYF.

In its sample, this clonotype was seen many times. The genes are TRBV20-1 and TRBJ2-7; TRBD2 aligns across 12 bases. The CDR3 contains 14 residues. The germline CDR1 and CDR2 sequences are DFQATT and SNEGSKA (reference sequence). V trimming: 4 bases; J trimming: 4 bases; junction bases outside the gene matches: 5. The CDR3 spells CSAKTSGSFYEQYF. The CDR3 coding sequence is TGCAGTGCTAAGACTAGCGGGAGTTTTTACGAGCAGTACTTC.

This clonotype has just a few counts. This chain links TRBV24-1 with TRBJ1-1, with D possibly TRBD1 on 6 matching bases. Trimming took off 5 bases at V and 4 bases at J, with 13 bases between the two ends. Per the germline V gene, CDR1 is KGHDR and CDR2 is SFDVKD. The CDR3 length is 14 residues. The CDR3 DNA is TGTGCCACCAGTGCAACAGGGACGGTCACTGAAGCTTTCTTT. Amino acids: CATSATGTVTEAFF.